These T cell receptor beta chains were read from a single sample in a study of response to subunit inactivated influenza vaccine. TCRdb redid the calling of the RT-PCR reads with MiXCR, one entry per CDR3 protein. Here the sample spans around 530,000 distinct CDR3 sequences, approximately 10% being singletons. The sample here was PBMCs from blood, taken on the day of vaccination. Source of these receptors: a man aged 50-60 years who received an inactivated influenza vaccine. The CDR3 runs from the conserved cysteine through the conserved F or W. Each record gives: clone size, J gene, D gene, V gene, CDR3 DNA, CDR3 protein. D genes are given only for firm matches. Size values are once, few and many counts, or a class for expanded clones, and some rows have none.

>many|TRBJ1-2|.|TRBV5-1
TGCGCCAGCACCCCAAAAGGACCCCCAAACTATGGCTACACCTTC
CASTPKGPPNYGYTF
>few|TRBJ2-1|TRBD2|TRBV6-2/TRBV6-3
TGTGCCAGCAGTTTCGCCCTAGCGGGGGGCCGATTCAGCTCCTACAATGAGCAGTTCTTC
CASSFALAGGRFSSYNEQFF
>.|TRBJ2-5|TRBD2|TRBV5-1
TGCGCCAGCAGCTTGGGACTGGGACTAGCGAGCCAGATGCAAGAGACCCAGTACTTC
CASSLGLGLASQMQETQYF
>few|TRBJ2-2|.|TRBV7-2
TGTGCCAGCAGCAATCCAGCGAACACCGGGGAGCTGTTTTTT
CASSNPANTGELFF
>once|TRBJ2-1|TRBD1|TRBV5-1
TGCGCCAGCAGCTTGGGTGGTCGTGAGGGACAGAGCTCCTACAATGAGCAGTTCTTC
CASSLGGREGQSSYNEQFF
>few|TRBJ2-7|.|TRBV18
TGTGCCAGCTCACCGAGACACGGTGTCGAGCAGTACTTC
CASSPRHGVEQYF
>few|TRBJ1-2|.|TRBV7-8
TGTGCCAGCAGCCCTTTTTCGAATGGCTACACCTTC
CASSPFSNGYTF
>many|TRBJ2-7|.|TRBV24-1
TGTGCCACCAGTGATTTCGGAAACGAGCAGTACTTC
CATSDFGNEQYF
>.|TRBJ2-4|TRBD1|TRBV19
TGTGCCAGTAGTGTCGGGACAGGGGTCCGGAACATTCAGTACTTC
CASSVGTGVRNIQYF
>few|TRBJ1-1|TRBD1|TRBV4-2
TGTGCCAGCAGCCTATCAGGGGGGCACACTGAAGCTTTCTTT
CASSLSGGHTEAFF
>.|TRBJ1-1|.|TRBV20-1
TGCAGTGCTACGAGTACCGGTTGGAACACTGAAGCTTTCTTT
CSATSTGWNTEAFF
>.|TRBJ1-4|.|TRBV28
TGTGCCAGCAACAGGATTAATGAAAAACTGTTTTTT
CASNRINEKLFF
>few|TRBJ2-7|.|TRBV3-1
TGTGCCAGCAGCCACGCCAGGGGATACGAGCAGTACTTC
CASSHARGYEQYF
>few|TRBJ2-3|.|TRBV7-7
TGTGCCAGCAGCTCGGGAGAGGGAGATACGCAGTATTTT
CASSSGEGDTQYF
>.|TRBJ2-7|.|TRBV27
TGTGCCAGCAGTTTGACGGACATCTCCTACGAGCAGTACTTC
CASSLTDISYEQYF
>few|TRBJ2-1|.|TRBV24-1
TGTGCCACCAGTGATTTGCAGGACACCTACAATGAGCAGTTCTTC
CATSDLQDTYNEQFF
>few|TRBJ2-1|TRBD1|TRBV5-1
TGCGCCAGCCAACTAGGGACAGGTCTCTACAATGAGCAGTTCTTC
CASQLGTGLYNEQFF
>.|TRBJ2-5|.|TRBV6-5
TGTGCCAGCAGTTCCGGATTAAGCACAACCCAAGAGACCCAGTACTTC
CASSSGLSTTQETQYF
>.|TRBJ2-5|.|TRBV5-1
TGCGCCAGCAGCCACACAGGGAGTCAAGAGACCCAGTACTTC
CASSHTGSQETQYF
>.|TRBJ2-7|.|TRBV6-2/TRBV6-3
TGTGCCAGCAGTTACTCGAGCTCGGGGACCTACGAGCAGTACTTC
CASSYSSSGTYEQYF
>many|TRBJ2-5|TRBD2|TRBV7-2
TGTGCCAGCAGCCCCCGGACTAGCGGGACCACCCCAGGGACCCAGTACTTC
CASSPRTSGTTPGTQYF
>.|TRBJ2-5|TRBD2|TRBV5-1
TGCGCCAGCAGCCGGACTAGCGGGAGGGAAATCCAAGAGACCCAGTACTTC
CASSRTSGREIQETQYF
>.|TRBJ1-4|.|TRBV6-1
TGTGCCAGCAGCCTATTCTGGGACGCGCCTAATGAAAAACTGTTTTTT
CASSLFWDAPNEKLFF
>few|TRBJ2-7|.|TRBV6-4
TGTGCCAGCAGTGAGCAAACCCCGGGAAACGAATACGAGCAGTACTTC
CASSEQTPGNEYEQYF
>few|TRBJ2-6|.|TRBV6-5
TGTGCCAGCAGTTACCGGGCAGGGATACACTCTGGGGCCAACGTCCTGACTTTC
CASSYRAGIHSGANVLTF
>few|TRBJ2-2|TRBD2|TRBV2
TGTGCCAGCAGGACTAGCGGGAGGGTCAACACCGGGGAGCTGTTTTTT
CASRTSGRVNTGELFF
>few|TRBJ2-2|.|TRBV12-3/TRBV12-4
TGTGCCAGCAGTTTAGATCATGGGACGCGGACCACCGGGGAGCTGTTTTTT
CASSLDHGTRTTGELFF
>few|TRBJ2-3|TRBD2|TRBV7-2
TGTGCCAGCAGTCTCGCCGGGGGGTTCCCCCAGGGTACGCAGTATTTT
CASSLAGGFPQGTQYF
>many|TRBJ1-1|.|TRBV12-3/TRBV12-4
TGTGCCAGCAGTGCTAACACTGAAGCTTTCTTT
CASSANTEAFF
>.|TRBJ2-4|.|TRBV19
TGTGCCAGTTCCCCCCAGCACAGAGGGACGGACATTCAGTACTTC
CASSPQHRGTDIQYF
>many|TRBJ2-3|.|TRBV12-3/TRBV12-4
TGTGCCAGCACCGAGACAACAGATACGCAGTATTTT
CASTETTDTQYF
>.|TRBJ2-7|TRBD2|TRBV6-5
TGTGCCAGCAGTTACCTTGCGGGGGGTACCTACGAGCAGTACTTC
CASSYLAGGTYEQYF
>.|TRBJ2-5|.|TRBV7-9
TGTGCCAGCAGCTTACGGTTCCGGACGGTGCAAGAGACCCAGTACTTC
CASSLRFRTVQETQYF
>few|TRBJ2-1|TRBD2|TRBV12-3/TRBV12-4
TGTGCCAGCAGTTTATCGGGACTAGCGATTTACAATGAGCAGTTCTTC
CASSLSGLAIYNEQFF
>.|TRBJ2-7|TRBD1|TRBV6-5
TGTGCCAGCAGTTACTTTAGGACAGGGTCCCACGAGCAGTACTTC
CASSYFRTGSHEQYF
>many|TRBJ2-2|.|TRBV3-1
TGTGCCAGCAGCCCACAACTGGCCGGGGAGCTGTTTTTT
CASSPQLAGELFF
>.|TRBJ2-1|TRBD2|TRBV5-1
TGCGCCAGCAGCTTGGATCCTAGCGGGGGGTACAATGAGCAGTTCTTC
CASSLDPSGGYNEQFF
>.|TRBJ2-2|.|TRBV10-3
TGTGCCATCAAGGGTTCGAACACCGGGGAGCTGTTTTTT
CAIKGSNTGELFF
>.|TRBJ2-7|.|TRBV24-1
TGTGCCACCAGTGACAAACGGTATGAAACGGGTGAGCAGTACTTC
CATSDKRYETGEQYF
>many|TRBJ1-3|.|TRBV29-1
TGCAGCGTTGCGGCCTCTGGAAACACCATATATTTT
CSVAASGNTIYF
>few|TRBJ1-5|.|TRBV3-1
TGTGCCAGCAGCCAAGTCCCGCCAAGTCCGGAAGCCCAGCCCCAGCATTTT
CASSQVPPSPEAQPQHF